The clone carrying this TCR beta chain was picked up a small number of times. Trimming removed 4 bases from V and 7 bases from J; junction bases left unmatched: 9. The germline CDR1 and CDR2 sequences are SGHNT and YYREEE (reference sequence). The CDR3 is made up of 15 amino acids. Original methodology: Nucleated cell number was recorded as an estimate derived from reference gene primer amplification. The repertoire was sequenced with immunoSEQ multiplex PCR; TCRdb's copy has only in-frame clones and lacks some. D and trimming come from the DNA, and the V and J calls and clone size come from that table. The table shows 150,000 to 200,000 clones, with 65% to 85% occurring only once. This sample is drawn from a study of blood T cell repertoires in COVID-19.

The sequenced sample consisted of PBMCs or T cells enriched from blood (not recorded which). The TCR sequence derives from a woman aged 55-70 years who had recovered from COVID-19. The rearrangement uses TRBV5-4 and TRBJ2-2, with 8 bases that match TRBD1. The CDR3 DNA reads as TGTGCCAGCAGCGCGGGACTGACAGGGGTCGGGGAGCTGTTTTTT. Translated: CASSAGLTGVGELFF.